Reported below is one TCR beta chain. This entry belongs to a study of blood T cell repertoires in COVID-19. Looking at the study overall: The cDNA or gDNA used as material had been derived from T cells, B-cell-depleted T cells, or PBMCs.

Study processing details: Amplification from reference gene primers served as the basis for estimated nucleated cell counts. The data were produced by immunoSEQ multiplex PCR, yet TCRdb's version contains in-frame clones alone and is incomplete. That table furnishes V, J and clone size, whereas the DNA furnished D and trimming. The sample lists about 80,000 clones, 60% to 85% seen once, with around a sixth in the top ten. The source is a human donor in a cohort sampled during active COVID-19. The sample was peripheral blood.

The CDR3 spells CASSEQGAEGTQYF. The CDR3 DNA sequence: TGCGCCAGCAGTGAACAGGGGGCAGAAGGAACCCAGTACTTC. The chain employs TRBV10-2 and TRBJ2-5, with 9 bases matching TRBD1. This CDR3 has 14 amino acids. CDR1 WSHSY and CDR2 SAAADI come from the germline V gene. With 3 bases clipped from V and 8 bases from J, the junction kept 7 bases outside the gene matches.